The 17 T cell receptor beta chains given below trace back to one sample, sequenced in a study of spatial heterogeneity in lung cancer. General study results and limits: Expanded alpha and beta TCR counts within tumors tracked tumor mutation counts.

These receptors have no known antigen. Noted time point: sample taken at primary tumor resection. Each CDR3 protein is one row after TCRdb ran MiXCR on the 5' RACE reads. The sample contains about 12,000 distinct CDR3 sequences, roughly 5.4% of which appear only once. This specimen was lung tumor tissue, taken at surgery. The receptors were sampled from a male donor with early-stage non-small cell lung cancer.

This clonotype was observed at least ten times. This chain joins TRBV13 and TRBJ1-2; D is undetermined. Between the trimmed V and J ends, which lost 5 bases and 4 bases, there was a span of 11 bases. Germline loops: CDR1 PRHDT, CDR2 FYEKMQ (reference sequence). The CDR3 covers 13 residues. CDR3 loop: CASSLGSGYGYTF. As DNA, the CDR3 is TGTGCCAGCAGCCTGGGGTCCGGCTATGGCTACACCTTC.

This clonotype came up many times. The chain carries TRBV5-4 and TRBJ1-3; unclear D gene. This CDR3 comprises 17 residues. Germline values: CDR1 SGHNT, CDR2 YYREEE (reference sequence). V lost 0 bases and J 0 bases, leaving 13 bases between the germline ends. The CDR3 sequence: CASSLAILGVSGNTIYF. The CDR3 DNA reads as TGTGCCAGCAGCTTGGCCATCCTGGGCGTCTCTGGAAACACCATATATTTT.

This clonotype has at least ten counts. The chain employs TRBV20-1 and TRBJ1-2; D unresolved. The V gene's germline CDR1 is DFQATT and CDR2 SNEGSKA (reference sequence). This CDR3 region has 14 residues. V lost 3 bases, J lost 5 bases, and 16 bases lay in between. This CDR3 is CSARVRSDPYGYTF. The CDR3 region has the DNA TGCAGTGCTAGGGTGAGATCAGACCCGTATGGCTACACCTTC.

CDR3 sequence reads: CSARDSYGRNSPLHF. The DNA of the CDR3 is TGCAGTGCTAGGGACTCTTACGGGCGGAATTCACCCCTCCACTTT. The genes are TRBV20-1 and TRBJ1-6; D is ambiguous. CDR1 and CDR2 (germline): DFQATT, SNEGSKA (reference sequence). The CDR3 consists of 15 residues. V was pared by 3 bases and J by 7 bases, with 16 bases between.

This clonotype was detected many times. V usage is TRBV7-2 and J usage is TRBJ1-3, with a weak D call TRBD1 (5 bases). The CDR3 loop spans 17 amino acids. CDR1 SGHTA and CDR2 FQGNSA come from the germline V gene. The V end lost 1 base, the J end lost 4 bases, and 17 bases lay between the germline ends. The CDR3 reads CASSLGEAGMRGNTIYF. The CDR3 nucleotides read TGTGCCAGCAGCTTAGGCGAGGCAGGGATGAGGGGAAACACCATATATTTT.

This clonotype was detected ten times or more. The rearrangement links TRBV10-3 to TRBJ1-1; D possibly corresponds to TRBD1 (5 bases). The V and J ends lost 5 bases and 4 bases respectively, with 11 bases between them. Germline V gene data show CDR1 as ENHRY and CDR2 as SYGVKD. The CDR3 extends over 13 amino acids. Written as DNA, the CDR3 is TGTGCCATCAGTTCCCGGGACGGCACTGAAGCTTTCTTT. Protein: CAISSRDGTEAFF.

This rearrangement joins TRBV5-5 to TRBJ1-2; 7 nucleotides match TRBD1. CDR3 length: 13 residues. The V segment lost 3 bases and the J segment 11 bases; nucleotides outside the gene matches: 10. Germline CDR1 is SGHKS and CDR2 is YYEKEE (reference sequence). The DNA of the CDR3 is TGTGCCAGCAGCTCTCCGGGACAGCCTGTTTACACCTTC. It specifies CASSSPGQPVYTF.

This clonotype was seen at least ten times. The CDR3 region is CASNPPGAGYNEQFF. DNA of the CDR3: TGTGCCAGCAACCCTCCGGGAGCGGGGTACAATGAGCAGTTCTTC. The genes are TRBV7-9 and TRBJ2-1; 7 nucleotides line up with TRBD2. The V gene's germline CDR1 is SEHNR and CDR2 FQNEAQ (reference sequence). This CDR3 is built from 15 residues. J was trimmed by 4 bases and V by 7 bases; bases with no gene match: 10.

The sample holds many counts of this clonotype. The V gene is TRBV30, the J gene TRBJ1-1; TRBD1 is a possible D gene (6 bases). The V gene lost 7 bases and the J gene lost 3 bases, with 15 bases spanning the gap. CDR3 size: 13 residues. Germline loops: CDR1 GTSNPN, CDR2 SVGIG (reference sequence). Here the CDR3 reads CAYSWAGDTEAFF. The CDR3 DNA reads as TGTGCCTATTCATGGGCAGGGGACACTGAAGCTTTCTTT.

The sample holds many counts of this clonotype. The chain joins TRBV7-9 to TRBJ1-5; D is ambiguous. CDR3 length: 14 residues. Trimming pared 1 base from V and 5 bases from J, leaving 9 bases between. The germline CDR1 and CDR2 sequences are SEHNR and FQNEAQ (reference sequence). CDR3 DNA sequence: TGTGCCAGCAGCTTAGTGGGAGAGGATCAGCCCCAGCATTTT. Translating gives CASSLVGEDQPQHF.

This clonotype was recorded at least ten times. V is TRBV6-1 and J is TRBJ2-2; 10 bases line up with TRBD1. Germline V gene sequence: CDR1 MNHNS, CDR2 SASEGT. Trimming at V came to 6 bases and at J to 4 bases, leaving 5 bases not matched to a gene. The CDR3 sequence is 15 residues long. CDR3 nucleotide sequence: TGTGCCAGCAGCCTCCGGGACAGGGGCACCGGGGAGCTGTTTTTT. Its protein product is CASSLRDRGTGELFF.

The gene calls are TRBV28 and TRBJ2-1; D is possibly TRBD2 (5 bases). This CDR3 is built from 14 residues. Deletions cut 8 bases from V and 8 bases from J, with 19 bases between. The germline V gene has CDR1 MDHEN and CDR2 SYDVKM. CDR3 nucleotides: TGTGCCAGCGTATACGGGGAGATTTGGGATGAGCAGTTCTTC. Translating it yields CASVYGEIWDEQFF.

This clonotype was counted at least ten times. The CDR3 region is CASRWADGYTF. The CDR3 DNA sequence: TGTGCCAGCAGGTGGGCAGATGGCTACACCTTC. This chain joins TRBV6-6 and TRBJ1-2; D is uncertain. The germline V and J ends were trimmed by 6 bases and 6 bases, with 8 bases remaining between them. CDR3 length: 11 residues. Germline V gene lookup returns CDR1 MNHNY and CDR2 SVGAGI (reference sequence).

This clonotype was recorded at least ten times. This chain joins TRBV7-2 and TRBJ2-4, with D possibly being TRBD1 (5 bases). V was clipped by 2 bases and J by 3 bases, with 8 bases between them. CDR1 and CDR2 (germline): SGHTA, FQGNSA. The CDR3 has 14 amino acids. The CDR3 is CASSLPGFKNIQYF. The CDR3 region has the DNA TGTGCCAGCAGCTTACCAGGGTTCAAAAACATTCAGTACTTC.

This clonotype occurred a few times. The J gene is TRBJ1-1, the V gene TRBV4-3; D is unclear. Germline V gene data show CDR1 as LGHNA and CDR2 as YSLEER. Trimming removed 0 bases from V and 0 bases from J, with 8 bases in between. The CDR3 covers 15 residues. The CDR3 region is CASSQEPVMNTEAFF. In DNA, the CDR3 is TGCGCCAGCAGCCAAGAGCCTGTCATGAACACTGAAGCTTTCTTT.

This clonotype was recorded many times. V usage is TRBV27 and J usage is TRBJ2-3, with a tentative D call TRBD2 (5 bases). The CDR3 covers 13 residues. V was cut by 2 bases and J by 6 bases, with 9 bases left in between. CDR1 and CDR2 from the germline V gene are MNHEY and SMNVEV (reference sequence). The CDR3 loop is CASSLLALDTQYF. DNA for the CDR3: TGTGCCAGCAGTTTACTAGCCCTCGATACGCAGTATTTT.

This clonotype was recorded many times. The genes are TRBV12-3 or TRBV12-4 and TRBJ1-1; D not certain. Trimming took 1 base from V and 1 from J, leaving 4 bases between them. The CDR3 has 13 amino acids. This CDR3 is CASSLGPNTEAFF. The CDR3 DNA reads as TGTGCCAGCAGTTTAGGCCCGAACACTGAAGCTTTCTTT.